This is a list of T cell receptor beta chains from one sample in a study of long-term antiretroviral therapy in people with HIV. The protocol was immunoSEQ multiplex PCR, while the TCRdb copy is restricted to in-frame clones and leaves out a portion. The table shows almost 35,000 clones, with 94% occurring only once. This specimen was unsorted PBMCs, taken around 5.5 years after starting antiretroviral therapy. The receptor source for this set is a woman between 50 and 59 years old with HIV. Each CDR3 is given with its conserved first and last residue. A D gene is named only where the DNA matches it firmly. Only part of the rows carry a size: once, few, many, or a class if the clone is expanded.

clone size	D gene	CDR3 length	V gene	J gene	CDR3 DNA	CDR3 protein
NA	NA	13	TRBV6-6	TRBJ1-2	TGTGCCAGCAGGTCCCAGGGGTTTCATGGCTACACCTTC	CASRSQGFHGYTF
NA	TRBD1	14	TRBV5-1	TRBJ1-2	TGCGCCAGCAGCGGCGGACAGGGTGGTGATGGCTACACCTTC	CASSGGQGGDGYTF
NA	NA	15	TRBV7-9	TRBJ1-6	TGTGCCAGCAGCTTAGCTGGCAGGGACGGATCACCCCTCCACTTT	CASSLAGRDGSPLHF
NA	NA	11	TRBV29-1	TRBJ1-4	TGCAGCGTTGGGGCAGAGGAAAAACTGTTTTTT	CSVGAEEKLFF
NA	NA	14	TRBV29-1	TRBJ2-3	TGCAGCGTTGGGAGGGCCTTGGGTCCAGATACGCAGTATTTT	CSVGRALGPDTQYF
NA	TRBD1	13	TRBV19	TRBJ1-1	TGTGCCAGTAGTGATCAGGGGGCCACTGAAGCTTTCTTT	CASSDQGATEAFF
NA	TRBD1	15	TRBV10-1	TRBJ2-7	TGCGCCAGCAGTGGGGGACAGGGGTACTCCTACGAGCAGTACTTC	CASSGGQGYSYEQYF
NA	NA	13	TRBV6-5	TRBJ1-1	TGTGCCAGCAGTGTACAAAGGAACACTGAAGCTTTCTTT	CASSVQRNTEAFF
NA	NA	14	TRBV19	TRBJ2-7	TGTGCCAGTAAAAAGGTCAGAAGCTCCTACGAGCAGTACTTC	CASKKVRSSYEQYF
once	TRBD1	16	TRBV5-8	TRBJ2-1	TGTGCCAGCAGCTATACGACTGGGACAGGCTACAATGAGCAGTTCTTC	CASSYTTGTGYNEQFF
NA	TRBD1	18	TRBV19	TRBJ1-5	TGTGCCAGTAGTATAGGCCAAGAACAGGGGGCGCGGGGTCAGCCCCAGCATTTT	CASSIGQEQGARGQPQHF
once	NA	15	TRBV5-4	TRBJ2-2	TGTGCCAGCAGCTTGGTTCGGCAGGACACCGGGGAGCTGTTTTTT	CASSLVRQDTGELFF
NA	TRBD2	20	TRBV5-1	TRBJ2-6	TGCGCCAGCAGCTTGGTTTGGAGCGGGGGGGGATTATCTGGGGCCAACGTCCTGACTTTC	CASSLVWSGGGLSGANVLTF
NA	TRBD1	14	TRBV7-3	TRBJ1-6	TGTGCCAGCAGCTTGGCGGGACAGGGATCACCCCTCCACTTT	CASSLAGQGSPLHF
NA	NA	16	TRBV6-1	TRBJ2-4	TGTGCCAGCAGTGAATCCACAGCTCTAGCCAAAAACATTCAGTACTTC	CASSESTALAKNIQYF
NA	NA	13	TRBV6-6	TRBJ1-1	TGTGCCAGCAGTTACGGGGGGAGGGGGGTAGCTTTCTTT	CASSYGGRGVAFF
NA	NA	13	TRBV18	TRBJ2-3	TGTGCCAGCTCTCAAGATCACGCGGATACGCAGTATTTT	CASSQDHADTQYF
NA	NA	14	TRBV2	TRBJ1-1	TGTGCCAGCAGTGCCAATGACAGGAACACTGAAGCTTTCTTT	CASSANDRNTEAFF
NA	TRBD1	15	TRBV5-6	TRBJ2-2	TGTGCCAGCAGCTCGACAGGGACGAACACCGGGGAGCTGTTTTTT	CASSSTGTNTGELFF
NA	TRBD1	16	TRBV15	TRBJ1-5	TGTGCCACCAGCAGACGCTCCGGGACAGTGAATCAGCCCCAGCATTTT	CATSRRSGTVNQPQHF
NA	NA	16	TRBV7-9	TRBJ1-5	TGTGCCAGCAGCTTACGCGGGGAGCGCCTGCATCAGCCCCAGCATTTT	CASSLRGERLHQPQHF
NA	TRBD1	14	TRBV12-5	TRBJ2-7	TGTGCTAGTGGTTTGGGGGGACAGGGGAAGGAGCAGTACTTC	CASGLGGQGKEQYF
NA	NA	13	TRBV6-6	TRBJ1-2	TGTGCCAGCAGAATTGAGGGGTTAAATGGCTACACCTTC	CASRIEGLNGYTF
NA	TRBD2	15	TRBV5-4	TRBJ2-5	TGTGCCAGCAGCTTGGTTAGCGGGCTACAAGAGACCCAGTACTTC	CASSLVSGLQETQYF
NA	NA	15	TRBV18	TRBJ2-3	TGTGCCAGCTCAGCGTTTCAGGAGGGAGCAGATACGCAGTATTTT	CASSAFQEGADTQYF
NA	NA	15	TRBV10-3	TRBJ1-4	TGTGCCATCAGTGAGTCTAGGGAGTTGTTTGAAAAACTGTTTTTT	CAISESRELFEKLFF
NA	NA	15	TRBV4-1	TRBJ2-7	TGCGCCAGCAGCCAGGAGGGACGGGAGACCTACGAGCAGTACTTC	CASSQEGRETYEQYF
NA	TRBD1	16	TRBV10-3	TRBJ2-4	TGTGCCATCAGTGCCGGGACAGTCCTGGCCAAAAACATTCAGTACTTC	CAISAGTVLAKNIQYF
NA	NA	10	TRBV7-2	TRBJ1-2	TGTGCCAGCAGCTTAGCCGGCTACACCTTC	CASSLAGYTF
NA	NA	17	TRBV7-2	TRBJ2-2	NA	CASSQLRARGLAGELFF
NA	NA	13	TRBV27	TRBJ2-2	TGTGCCAGCAGTTATGAGAACACCGGGGAGCTGTTTTTT	CASSYENTGELFF
NA	NA	13	TRBV7-2	TRBJ2-1	TGTGCCAGCAGCTTAGAAGCCGGTCTTGAGCAGTTCTTC	CASSLEAGLEQFF
NA	NA	14	TRBV10-2	TRBJ2-5	TGCGCCAGCAGTGAGTCTGGGGGCGGAGAGACCCAGTACTTC	CASSESGGGETQYF
NA	NA	13	TRBV7-3	TRBJ2-1	TGTGCCGGCAGCCCTGGCAGAAACAATGAGCAGTTCTTC	CAGSPGRNNEQFF
NA	TRBD2	13	TRBV7-3	TRBJ2-2	TGTGCCAGCAGCTTAACTAGCGGGGGGGAGCTGTTTTTT	CASSLTSGGELFF
NA	TRBD2	16	TRBV7-8	TRBJ2-3	TGTGCCAGCAGCTTCGGGGGGGCGGTGGGAGCAGATACGCAGTATTTT	CASSFGGAVGADTQYF
NA	TRBD1	13	TRBV2	TRBJ1-1	TGTGCCAGCAGTGTGGGACAGGGATTGGTAGCTTTCTTT	CASSVGQGLVAFF
NA	TRBD1	16	TRBV16	TRBJ2-7	TGTGCCAGCAGCCCAGACCCGGGACAGGGGGCGGAGGAGCAGTACTTC	CASSPDPGQGAEEQYF
NA	NA	12	TRBV4-1	TRBJ1-1	TGCGCCAGCAGCCAAGATAAAACAGCCGCTTTCTTT	CASSQDKTAAFF
NA	TRBD1	14	TRBV6-1	TRBJ2-1	TGTGCCAGCAGTGGGGACAGACGGGTAGGTGAGCAGTTCTTC	CASSGDRRVGEQFF
NA	TRBD2	18	TRBV2	TRBJ2-3	TGTGCCAGCAGTGATTACAGCGGGGGGATCTCTAGCACAGATACGCAGTATTTT	CASSDYSGGISSTDTQYF
NA	TRBD1	15	TRBV5-1	TRBJ1-1	TGCGCCAGCAGCTTAAGGACAGGACCGAACACTGAAGCTTTCTTT	CASSLRTGPNTEAFF
NA	NA	14	TRBV6-5	TRBJ1-2	TGTGCCAGCAGTTCCCGCGGCCCGGACAGCGGCTACACCTTC	CASSSRGPDSGYTF
NA	TRBD2	16	TRBV11-3	TRBJ2-3	TGTGCCAGCAGCCTCCGGACTAGCTCTGAGACAGATACGCAGTATTTT	CASSLRTSSETDTQYF
NA	NA	15	TRBV6-5	TRBJ1-6	TGTGCCAGCAGTTTCGAACAGGTGTCTCGTTCACCCCTCCACTTT	CASSFEQVSRSPLHF
NA	NA	14	TRBV7-9	TRBJ2-7	TGTGCCAGCAGCCATGGGACGGAATCCTCAGAGCAGTACTTC	CASSHGTESSEQYF
NA	TRBD1	14	TRBV2	TRBJ2-7	TGTGCCAGCAGTGAAGCTGCAGGGGGCTACGAGCAGTACTTC	CASSEAAGGYEQYF
NA	NA	12	TRBV29-1	TRBJ1-2	TGCAGCGTTCTCGTCGGTGACTATGGCTACACCTTC	CSVLVGDYGYTF
NA	TRBD1	15	TRBV7-6	TRBJ1-1	TGTGCCAGCAGCCCCGGGACAGGGGGCTGGACTGAAGCTTTCTTT	CASSPGTGGWTEAFF
NA	TRBD1	17	TRBV29-1	TRBJ2-2	TGCAGCGTTGCAAGGGTGACAGGGGCCGGGGTGACCGGGGAGCTGTTTTTT	CSVARVTGAGVTGELFF
NA	NA	17	TRBV9	TRBJ2-3	TGTGCCAGCAGTGCCTCGGGGACACTTAACCGGCTGGATACGCAGTATTTT	CASSASGTLNRLDTQYF
NA	NA	13	TRBV30	TRBJ1-1	TGTGCCTGGAGAGACAGGTTGAACACTGAAGCTTTCTTT	CAWRDRLNTEAFF
NA	NA	14	TRBV30	TRBJ1-1	TGTGCCTGGAGTGCCCGAGGGTGGGGCACTGAAGCTTTCTTT	CAWSARGWGTEAFF
NA	NA	16	TRBV7-9	TRBJ2-3	TGTGCCAGCAGCCCCCTATCCGGGGAGTTGACAGATACGCAGTATTTT	CASSPLSGELTDTQYF
NA	TRBD2	12	TRBV29-1	TRBJ2-5	TGCAGCGTTGTGGACGGGGGGGTGACCCAGTACTTC	CSVVDGGVTQYF
NA	TRBD1	11	TRBV29-1	TRBJ1-2	TGCAGCGTGGGACAGGACTATGGCTACACCTTC	CSVGQDYGYTF
NA	TRBD1	14	TRBV7-3	TRBJ1-1	TGTGCCAGCAGCCCAGGGGGCCCGAACACTGAAGCTTTCTTT	CASSPGGPNTEAFF
NA	NA	13	TRBV4-2	TRBJ2-7	TGTGCCAGCAGCCAAGTGGAAGACAGCGAGCAGTACTTC	CASSQVEDSEQYF
NA	TRBD2	15	TRBV5-1	TRBJ2-1	TGCGCCAGCAGCTTGGGCGGGGGAACCTACAATGAGCAGTTCTTC	CASSLGGGTYNEQFF
NA	TRBD2	13	TRBV19	TRBJ2-7	TGTGCCAGTAGGAGCGGGGGAGGGTACGAGCAGTACTTC	CASRSGGGYEQYF